This passage covers 32 T cell receptor beta chains from one sample sequenced in a study of T cells in tuberculosis (dated by TCRdb to 2016 to 2018). The receptor library was made with the immunoSEQ multiplex PCR assay. This immuneACCESS table, as held by TCRdb, lists in-frame sequences with V and J called but not all clones. Of the missing ones, under half trace to an unresolved V gene in checked studies; the others have no known cause. The sample records 31,000 or so clones, about 82% of which are singletons. The top ten constitute more than 4% of the sample. The sample's time point label, decoded: new active TB diagnosis, blood taken before or within 7 days of starting treatment. The sequences come from PBMCs, collected at tuberculosis diagnosis. Receptors were obtained from an adult with tuberculosis.

This clone was seen a few times. The gene calls are TRBV5-1 and TRBJ2-1, with 8 bases fitting TRBD2. Germline V lookup: CDR1 SGHRS, CDR2 YFSETQ. The CDR3 has 16 residues. The trim removed 1 base at V and 3 bases at J, leaving 6 bases unmatched. The CDR3: CASSLIPGTSYNEQFF. The CDR3 nucleotides read TGCGCCAGCAGCTTGATCCCCGGGACTAGCTACAATGAGCAGTTCTTC.

This clone showed up just a few times. The gene calls are TRBV6-4 and TRBJ1-2; 9 bases fit TRBD1. In germline, CDR1 is MRHNA, CDR2 SNTAGT. The junction had 8 bases not matched to a gene; V was cut back by 2 bases and J by 13 bases. The CDR3 sequence is 13 residues long. As DNA, the CDR3 is TGTGCCAGCAGTGACCGGGACAGGGCGGAGCTCACCTTC. Protein: CASSDRDRAELTF.

Of note for this clone: Distinct nucleotide sequences in the sample also encode this CDR3. The genes are TRBV5-1 and TRBJ2-3, with 11 bases aligning to TRBD1. Trimming removed 3 bases from V and 4 bases from J; junction bases left unmatched: 1. Per germline, CDR1 SGHRS and CDR2 YFSETQ. CDR3 length: 14 residues. Here the CDR3 DNA reads TGCGCCAGCAGCTCGGGACAGGGGGCAGATACGCAGTATTTT. Translating gives CASSSGQGADTQYF.

The chain links TRBV5-6 to TRBJ2-1; 9 bases line up with TRBD2. J was trimmed by 0 bases and V by 6 bases; bases with no gene match: 4. Germline V gene data show CDR1 as SGHDT and CDR2 as YYEEEE. This CDR3 has 15 amino acids. The CDR3 DNA follows: TGTGCCAGCATCACAGCGGGGGGCTCCTACAATGAGCAGTTCTTC. Residues: CASITAGGSYNEQFF.

The chain links TRBV10-3 to TRBJ2-1; TRBD2 agrees at 9 bases. Germline V gives CDR1 ENHRY, CDR2 SYGVKD. V dropped 3 bases and J dropped 8; count of bases not matched to a gene: 11. The CDR3 consists of 16 residues. CDR3 sequence reads: CAISDPLAGAGDEQFF. CDR3 nucleotide sequence: TGTGCCATCAGTGACCCCTTAGCGGGGGCCGGGGATGAGCAGTTCTTC.

The chain has TRBV7-8 and TRBJ2-3; a weak D match, TRBD2 (6 bases). Between the trimmed V and J ends, which lost 8 bases and 0 bases, there was a span of 15 bases. In germline, CDR1 is SGHVS, CDR2 FQNEAQ. The CDR3 sequence is 15 residues long. In DNA form, the CDR3 reads TGTGCCAGCTCCTTTATGGCGGGGAGCACAGATACGCAGTATTTT. The encoded protein is CASSFMAGSTDTQYF. The full variable domain, in which reference TRBV7-8 and TRBJ2-3 provide the parts outside the CDR3, is GAGVSQSPRYKVAKRGQDVALRCDPISGHVSLFWYQQALGQGPEFLTYFQNEAQLDKSGLPSDRFFAERPEGSVSTLKIQRTQQEDSAVYLCASSFMAGSTDTQYFGPGTRLTVL.

The chain links TRBV4-2 to TRBJ2-3; 8 bases match TRBD2. Germline trimming cut 0 bases from V and 0 bases from J; bases unmatched to any gene: 8. The CDR3 is made up of 18 amino acids. Germline-derived CDR1 and CDR2 are LGHNA and YNFKEQ. CDR3 coding DNA: TGTGCCAGCAGCCAAGAGATTGGGCTAGCGGGTAGCACAGATACGCAGTATTTT. It encodes CASSQEIGLAGSTDTQYF.

The chain carries TRBV19 and TRBJ1-4; D is possibly TRBD1 (6 bases). V gave up 9 bases and J gave up 7 bases, with 18 bases separating them. CDR3 size: 14 residues. Germline CDR1 is LNHDA and CDR2 is SQIVND (reference sequence). The CDR3 DNA follows: TGTGCCAGCGCCGATCAGGGGCTCGGTGAAAAACTGTTTTTT. Translating it yields CASADQGLGEKLFF.

This chain connects TRBV2 to TRBJ2-5; unclear D gene. V lost 6 bases and J 5 bases, leaving 10 bases between the germline ends. Germline V gives CDR1 SNHLY, CDR2 FYNNEI. This CDR3 is 12 amino acids long. CDR3 DNA: TGTGCCAGCAGCGGAGCAGCGGAGACCCAGTACTTC. It encodes CASSGAAETQYF.

J is TRBJ2-1 and V is TRBV7-3; D is unclear. V lost 5 bases and J 0 bases, leaving 11 bases between the germline ends. The V gene's germline CDR1 is SGHTA and CDR2 FQGTGA. The CDR3 consists of 15 residues. CDR3 DNA: TGTGCCAGCAGCCTCACTACCAGCTCCTACAATGAGCAGTTCTTC. It is translated as CASSLTTSSYNEQFF.

This sequence joins TRBV28 and TRBJ2-7, with D possibly being TRBD1 (7 bases). Trimming stripped 1 base from V and 7 bases from J, with 11 bases between. The CDR3 loop spans 13 amino acids. Germline V CDR1 and CDR2: MDHEN, SYDVKM. The CDR3 here is CASSLSGGLEQYF. The DNA for the CDR3 is TGTGCCAGCAGTTTATCAGGGGGGCTGGAGCAGTACTTC.

The chain uses TRBV2 and TRBJ1-5, with D uncertain. This CDR3 has 16 residues. V lost 4 bases, J lost 4 bases, and 17 bases lay in between. CDR1 is SNHLY and CDR2 is FYNNEI in the germline V gene. This CDR3 is CASSGLSGVGNQPQHF. The CDR3 coding sequence is TGTGCCAGCAGTGGGCTATCCGGGGTCGGTAATCAGCCCCAGCATTTT.

This sequence joins TRBV9 and TRBJ2-5; TRBD1 aligns across 9 bases. Looked up from germline, CDR1 is SGDLS and CDR2 is YYNGEE. Trimming removed 3 bases from V and 2 bases from J; junction bases left unmatched: 5. This CDR3 has 15 residues. The DNA of the CDR3 is TGTGCCAGCAGCGATCCCGGGACAGGGCAAGAGACCCAGTACTTC. This translates into CASSDPGTGQETQYF.

In its sample, this clone was seen once. The chain is built from TRBV30 and TRBJ2-7, with TRBD1 identical over 7 bases. The CDR3 runs 12 residues. CDR1 is GTSNPN, CDR2 SVGIG, per germline (reference sequence). Unmatched junction bases numbered 5, after V lost 7 bases and J lost 2 bases. CDR3: CASSGTAYEQYF. The CDR3 nucleotides are TGTGCCTCATCCGGGACAGCCTACGAGCAGTACTTC.

This chain uses TRBV6-1 with TRBJ2-7; 13 nucleotides match TRBD2. The CDR3 runs 13 residues. V lost 10 bases to trimming and J lost 5 bases; unmatched junction nucleotides: 5. CDR1 MNHNS and CDR2 SASEGT come from the germline V gene. The CDR3 nucleotides are TGTGCCACACGACTAGCGGGAGGTGACGAGCAGTACTTC. Residues: CATRLAGGDEQYF.

V usage is TRBV4-1 and J usage is TRBJ2-7, with a possible D match to TRBD1 (6 bases). The CDR3 has 17 amino acids. CDR1 and CDR2 from the germline V gene are MGHRA and YSYEKL. V was shortened by 2 bases and J by 3 bases, with 20 bases between the two germline ends. CDR3 amino acids: CASSQLFTDSGRYEQYF. DNA of the CDR3: TGCGCCAGCAGCCAATTGTTTACGGACAGCGGACGCTACGAGCAGTACTTC.

The chain carries TRBV19 and TRBJ1-6; D is unclear. V lost 7 bases and J lost 6, with 10 bases in between. The CDR3 spans 13 residues. The V gene's germline CDR1 is LNHDA and CDR2 SQIVND (reference sequence). CDR3 coding DNA: TGTGCCAGTAAGAGACAAGCTAATTCACCCCTCCACTTT. As protein: CASKRQANSPLHF.

The CDR3 DNA reads TGTGCCAGCAACGGACTAGATCAACGAGAGCAGTTCTTC. Its translation: CASNGLDQREQFF. This chain uses TRBV27 with TRBJ2-1, with 7 bases fitting TRBD2. The CDR3 contains 13 residues. Trimming cost V 7 bases and J 10 bases; bases outside gene matches: 10. CDR1 is MNHEY and CDR2 is SMNVEV in the germline V gene (reference sequence).

The chain carries TRBV11-2 and TRBJ2-2, with a tentative D call TRBD2 (5 bases). Germline V lookup: CDR1 SGHAT, CDR2 FQNNGV. The CDR3 has 15 amino acids. V lost 1 base and J lost 7, with 13 bases in between. CDR3 nucleotides: TGTGCCAGCAGCTTAGTCCTAGCATCAAGCGGGGAGCTGTTTTTT. Translated: CASSLVLASSGELFF.

The chain uses TRBV28 and TRBJ1-1, with 7 bases lining up with TRBD1. The CDR3 extends over 15 amino acids. Germline V lookup: CDR1 MDHEN, CDR2 SYDVKM. The V and J ends lost 6 bases and 0 bases, in that order; junction bases with no gene match: 7. CDR3 in amino acids: CASSPPDRLNTEAFF. The CDR3 bases are TGTGCCAGCAGCCCTCCGGACAGGTTGAACACTGAAGCTTTCTTT.

The chain couples TRBV9 to TRBJ2-7; D not certain. The CDR3 spans 14 residues. Germline CDR1 reads SGDLS; CDR2 reads YYNGEE. V gave up 0 bases and J gave up 2 bases, with 9 bases separating them. CDR3 loop: CASSVDSNTYEQYF. The DNA of the CDR3 is TGTGCCAGCAGCGTAGACAGTAATACCTACGAGCAGTACTTC.

The chain combines TRBV28 with TRBJ2-1; TRBD2 aligns across 13 bases. CDR1 and CDR2 from the germline V gene are MDHEN and SYDVKM. This CDR3 has 15 amino acids. J gave up 9 bases and V 6 bases, and 8 bases lay outside the gene matches. CDR3 protein: CASRPGLAGAVEQFF. CDR3 DNA: TGTGCCAGCAGACCCGGACTAGCGGGAGCTGTTGAGCAGTTCTTC. Complete variable domain (other parts from reference TRBV28 and TRBJ2-1): DVKVTQSSRYLVKRTGEKVFLECVQDMDHENMFWYRQDPGLGLRLIYFSYDVKMKEKGDIPEGYSVSREKKERFSLILESASTNQTSMYLCASRPGLAGAVEQFFGPGTRLTVL.

V and J are TRBV30 and TRBJ2-5; D uncertain. The germline V gene encodes CDR1 GTSNPN and CDR2 SVGIG (reference sequence). V dropped 3 bases and J dropped 2 bases, with 10 bases sitting between them. CDR3 length: 13 amino acids. The CDR3 sequence is CAWSPGLQETQYF. The CDR3 DNA follows: TGTGCCTGGAGCCCCGGGTTACAAGAGACCCAGTACTTC.

Points on this clone: At one boundary the junction diverges from the germline segment, which might be a read error. This sequence joins TRBV28 and TRBJ2-5; D is perhaps TRBD2 (5 bases). Germline CDR1 and CDR2: MDHEN and SYDVKM. The CDR3 runs to 16 residues. The CDR3 DNA is TGTGCCAGCAGTTTCCGAGGGAATGCCCTCCAACAGACCCAGTACTTC. Translating gives CASSFRGNALQQTQYF.

This chain joins TRBV7-9 and TRBJ2-5, with 8 bases lining up with TRBD1. Germline trimming cut 4 bases from V and 2 bases from J; bases unmatched to any gene: 9. CDR3 length: 16 amino acids. Germline V gene sequence: CDR1 SEHNR, CDR2 FQNEAQ (reference sequence). This chain's CDR3 is CASSSGPRGPQETQYF. CDR3 nucleotide sequence: TGTGCCAGCAGCTCCGGTCCCAGGGGGCCGCAAGAGACCCAGTACTTC.

This chain joins TRBV6-1 and TRBJ2-7, with D uncertain. V was clipped by 0 bases and J by 3 bases, with 6 bases between them. Germline V gene lookup returns CDR1 MNHNS and CDR2 SASEGT. This CDR3 comprises 13 residues. CDR3 in DNA: TGTGCCAGCAGTGAAGCGAGCCACTACGAGCAGTACTTC. Protein product: CASSEASHYEQYF.

J is TRBJ1-2 and V is TRBV6-1; 8 nucleotides match TRBD1. Germline trimming cut 2 bases from V and 5 bases from J; bases unmatched to any gene: 1. Germline V gene lookup returns CDR1 MNHNS and CDR2 SASEGT. The CDR3 length is 13 residues. DNA of the CDR3: TGTGCCAGCAGTGAAAGACAGGGGTATGGCTACACCTTC. Translating gives CASSERQGYGYTF.

This rearrangement joins TRBV19 to TRBJ1-4; 7 bases line up with TRBD1. This CDR3 has 17 residues. The ends lost 2 bases at V and 2 bases at J; junction bases unmatched: 8. Per the germline V gene, CDR1 is LNHDA and CDR2 is SQIVND (reference sequence). The CDR3 reads CASSIRGKGATNEKLFF. The CDR3, as DNA: TGTGCCAGTAGTATAAGGGGGAAGGGGGCCACTAATGAAAAACTGTTTTTT.

Comments on this clone: Additional DNA sequences in this sample encode the identical CDR3. V and J are TRBV19 and TRBJ2-5; D is perhaps TRBD1 (5 bases). The V end was cut by 6 bases, the J end by 5 bases, with 10 bases between. Germline V gene sequence: CDR1 LNHDA, CDR2 SQIVND (reference sequence). This CDR3 contains 12 residues. The CDR3 protein is CASRLSGETQYF. The CDR3 coding sequence is TGTGCCAGTAGACTCTCAGGGGAGACCCAGTACTTC.

V gene TRBV5-1 combines with J gene TRBJ2-5; the D gene is possibly TRBD1 (6 bases). This CDR3 has 15 residues. CDR1 SGHRS and CDR2 YFSETQ come from the germline V gene. V lost 3 bases to trimming and J lost 0 bases, with 12 bases between them. The CDR3 DNA reads as TGCGCCAGCAGCTGGGACGGGACACACCAAGAGACCCAGTACTTC. It is translated as CASSWDGTHQETQYF.

This clone was recorded only once. The V and J genes are TRBV7-2 and TRBJ2-3, with 9 nucleotides matching TRBD2. The CDR3 loop spans 15 amino acids. Germline V gene data show CDR1 as SGHTA and CDR2 as FQGNSA. Trimming cost V 5 bases and J 0 bases; bases outside gene matches: 3. Here the CDR3 DNA reads TGTGCCAGCAGCCCCACTAGCGGGAGCACAGATACGCAGTATTTT. Amino acid sequence: CASSPTSGSTDTQYF.

The chain employs TRBV5-3 and TRBJ2-1; 11 bases align to TRBD2. TRBV5-3 is an ORF for which the function is uncertain. V lost 4 bases and J lost 14; bases outside the gene matches: 14. CDR3 length: 15 residues. The CDR3 region has the DNA TGTGCCAGAAGCCCCCTGACTAGCGGGATTTGGGAAAAGTTCTTC. As protein: CARSPLTSGIWEKFF.